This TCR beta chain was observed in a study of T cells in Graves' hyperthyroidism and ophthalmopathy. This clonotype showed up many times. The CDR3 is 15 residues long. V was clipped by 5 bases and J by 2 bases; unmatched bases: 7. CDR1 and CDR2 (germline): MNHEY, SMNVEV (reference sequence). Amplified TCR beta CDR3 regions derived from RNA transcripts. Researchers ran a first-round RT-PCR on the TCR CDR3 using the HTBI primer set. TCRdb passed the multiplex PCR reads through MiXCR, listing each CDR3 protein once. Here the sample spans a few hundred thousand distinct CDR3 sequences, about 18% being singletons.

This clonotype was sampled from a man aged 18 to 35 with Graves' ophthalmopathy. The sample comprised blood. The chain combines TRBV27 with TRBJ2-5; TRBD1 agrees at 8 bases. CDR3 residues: CASSIWTGPQETQYF. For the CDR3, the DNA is TGTGCCAGCAGTATTTGGACAGGGCCGCAAGAGACCCAGTACTTC.